Presented here are 5 T cell receptor beta chains from one specimen sequenced in a study of blood T cell repertoires in COVID-19. The protocol was immunoSEQ multiplex PCR, while the TCRdb copy is restricted to in-frame clones and leaves out a portion. The sample lists about 440,000 clones; about 91% were seen once. Sequencing input: peripheral blood. The origin of the receptors is a woman in her 50s with COVID-19, enrolled during active disease.

This clone was counted a single time. The gene calls are TRBV3-1 (or the pseudogene TRBV3-2) and TRBJ1-5; D might be TRBD1 (6 bases). Germline loops: CDR1 LGHDT, CDR2 YNNKEL (reference sequence). The CDR3 contains 13 residues. V lost 2 bases, J lost 6 bases, and 8 bases lay in between. CDR3 in DNA: TGTGCCAGCAGCCAACTCAGGGGTCAGCCCCAGCATTTT. It translates to CASSQLRGQPQHF.

V usage is TRBV30 and J usage is TRBJ1-5; 10 nucleotides align to TRBD1. Trimming took 5 bases from V and 2 from J; bases not matched to a gene: 9. This CDR3 is built from 16 residues. Germline CDR1 and CDR2: GTSNPN and SVGIG (reference sequence). The chain's CDR3 is CAWDRGTGEGNQPQHF. The CDR3 DNA follows: TGTGCCTGGGACCGGGGGACAGGGGAGGGCAATCAGCCCCAGCATTTT.

This clone is a singleton in its sample. The V and J genes are TRBV28 and TRBJ2-5; tentative D call: TRBD1 (6 bases). V shed 3 bases and J shed 6 bases, with 14 bases lying between them. Germline V gene data show CDR1 as MDHEN and CDR2 as SYDVKM. This CDR3 spans 14 amino acids. The CDR3 loop reads CASSFPQGLKTQYF. As DNA, the CDR3 is TGTGCCAGCAGTTTTCCACAGGGTCTGAAGACCCAGTACTTC.

The sample holds one count of this clone. The V call is TRBV10-2, the J call TRBJ2-1; the D is unclear. Trimming left V 0 bases short and J 12 bases short, with 6 bases between. The CDR3 is 11 amino acids. Germline lookup yields CDR1 WSHSY and CDR2 SAAADI. This CDR3 is CASSESSRQFF. Written as DNA, the CDR3 is TGCGCCAGCAGTGAGTCATCCCGGCAGTTCTTC.

This clone was observed a handful of times. The CDR3 bases are TGTGCCAGCAGCTTCTCCGGGACAGGCTATCTAGGGGCTTTCTTT. Its protein product is CASSFSGTGYLGAFF. The gene calls are TRBV7-9 and TRBJ1-1; 8 bases are a match to TRBD1. V shed 3 bases, J shed 11 bases, and the junction held 14 bases outside the gene matches. This CDR3 contains 15 residues. CDR1 and CDR2 from the germline V gene are SEHNR and FQNEAQ (reference sequence).